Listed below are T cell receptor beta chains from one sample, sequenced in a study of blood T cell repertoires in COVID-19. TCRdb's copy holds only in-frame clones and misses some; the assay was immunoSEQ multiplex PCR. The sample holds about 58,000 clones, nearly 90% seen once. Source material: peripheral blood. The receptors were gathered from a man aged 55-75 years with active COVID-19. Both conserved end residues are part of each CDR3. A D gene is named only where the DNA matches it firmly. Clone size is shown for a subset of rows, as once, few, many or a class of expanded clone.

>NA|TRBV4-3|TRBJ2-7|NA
TGCGCCAGCAGCCGTAGCCGCGGGTACGAGCAGTACTTC
CASSRSRGYEQYF
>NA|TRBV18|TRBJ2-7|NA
TGTGCCAGCTCACCCTACAGGACCGTAAGGGGATACGAGCAGTACTTC
CASSPYRTVRGYEQYF
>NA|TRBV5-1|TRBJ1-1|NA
TGCGCCAGCAGCTCCGGTAGGGGCAGGAACACTGAAGCTTTCTTT
CASSSGRGRNTEAFF
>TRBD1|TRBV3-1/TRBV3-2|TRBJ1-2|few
TGTGCCAGCAGCCAAGAAGACAGGGGTGGCTACACCTTC
CASSQEDRGGYTF
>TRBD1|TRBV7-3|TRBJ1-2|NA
TGTGCCAGCAGCTTGCAGGGGGCCTATGGCTACACCTTC
CASSLQGAYGYTF
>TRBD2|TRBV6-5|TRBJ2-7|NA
TGTGCCAGCAGCCTACTAGCGGAGGCCTACGAGCAGTACTTC
CASSLLAEAYEQYF
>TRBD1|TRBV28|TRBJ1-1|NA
TGTGCCAGCAGTCCCCCAACGGTTCCGACAGGGAGTGAAGCTTTCTTT
CASSPPTVPTGSEAFF
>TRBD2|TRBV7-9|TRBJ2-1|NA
TGTGCCAGCAGCTTAACTAGCGGGGGGTACAATGAGCAGTTCTTC
CASSLTSGGYNEQFF
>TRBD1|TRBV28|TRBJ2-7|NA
TGTGCCAGCAGTCGGACAGGGACGGGTTACGAGCAGTACTTC
CASSRTGTGYEQYF
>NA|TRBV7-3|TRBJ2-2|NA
TGTGCCAGCAGCCACCGAGCGAACACCGGGGAGCTGTTTTTT
CASSHRANTGELFF
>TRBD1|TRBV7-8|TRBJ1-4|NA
TGTGCCAGCAGCTTAGCTACGGGACAGGTCAATGAAAAACTGTTTTTT
CASSLATGQVNEKLFF
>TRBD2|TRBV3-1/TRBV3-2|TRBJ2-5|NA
TGTGCCAGCAGCCATCAGGGAGGGATTCGCCCAAAGTGGGAGACCCAGTACTTC
CASSHQGGIRPKWETQYF
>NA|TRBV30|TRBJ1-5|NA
TGTGCCTGGAGTGTTGGAGGGGCAAGGGGCAATCAGCCCCAGCATTTT
CAWSVGGARGNQPQHF
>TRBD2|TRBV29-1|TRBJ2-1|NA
TGCAGCGTTTCTGGACTAGCGGGAGAGGGTGAGCAGTTCTTC
CSVSGLAGEGEQFF
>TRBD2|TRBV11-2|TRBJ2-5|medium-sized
TGTGCCAGCAGCAATAGCGGGAGAAAGACCCAGTACTTC
CASSNSGRKTQYF
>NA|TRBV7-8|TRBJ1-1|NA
TGTGCCAGCAGCCCCGGACAGATGGCTGAAGCTTTCTTT
CASSPGQMAEAFF
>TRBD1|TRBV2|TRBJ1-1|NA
TGTGCCAGCAGTGTGGGACAGGGGGTCACTGAAGCTTTCTTT
CASSVGQGVTEAFF
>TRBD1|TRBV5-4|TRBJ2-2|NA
TGTGCCAGCAGCTCGGGACAGGGGCACACCGGGGAGCTGTTTTTT
CASSSGQGHTGELFF
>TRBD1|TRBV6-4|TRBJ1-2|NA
TGTGCCAGCAGTGCGACAGGGGGCGGGTATGGCTACACCTTC
CASSATGGGYGYTF
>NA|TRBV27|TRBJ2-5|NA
TGTGCCAGCAGTCGAACCGGGACCCAGTACTTC
CASSRTGTQYF
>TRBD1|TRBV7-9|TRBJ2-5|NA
TGTGCCAGCAGCTTAGCGTGGGACAGGGAAGGGAGGACCCAGTACTTC
CASSLAWDREGRTQYF
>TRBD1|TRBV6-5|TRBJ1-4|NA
TGTGCCAGCAGCCACGGACAGGGAATAAATGAAAAACTGTTTTTT
CASSHGQGINEKLFF
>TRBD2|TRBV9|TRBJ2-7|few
TGTGCCAGCAGTTCCGGGGGGAGCTCCTACGAGCAGTACTTC
CASSSGGSSYEQYF
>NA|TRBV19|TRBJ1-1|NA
TGTGCCAGTACCATCCTGGGCAGGGCCACTGAAGCTTTCTTT
CASTILGRATEAFF
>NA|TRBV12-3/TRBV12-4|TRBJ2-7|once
TGTGCCAGCAGTTTACCCCCGGGCGAGCAGTACTTC
CASSLPPGEQYF
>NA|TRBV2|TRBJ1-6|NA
TGTGCCAGCAGGGAGACGACAGTTTATAATTCACCCCTCCACTTT
CASRETTVYNSPLHF
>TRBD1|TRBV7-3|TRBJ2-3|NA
TGTGCCAGCAGCTCAACAGGGGTAGATACGCAGTATTTT
CASSSTGVDTQYF
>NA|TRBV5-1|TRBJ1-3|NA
TGCGCCAGCAGCTTGGAAACAGGGACCTCTGGAAACACCATATATTTT
CASSLETGTSGNTIYF
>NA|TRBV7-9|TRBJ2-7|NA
TGTGCCAGCAGCTTAGGGGGCGGCGGCGAGCAGTACTTC
CASSLGGGGEQYF
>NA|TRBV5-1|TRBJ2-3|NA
TGCGCCAGCAGCTCTCAACCAGCGTTCACAGATACGCAGTATTTT
CASSSQPAFTDTQYF
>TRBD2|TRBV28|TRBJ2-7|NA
TGTGCCAGCAGTTTGGGCGGGAGAGGCTACGAGCAGTACTTC
CASSLGGRGYEQYF
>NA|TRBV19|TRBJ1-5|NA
TGTGCCAGTAGTACCCTCCTCAGGCCTGGCGTCAATCAGCCCCAGCATTTT
CASSTLLRPGVNQPQHF
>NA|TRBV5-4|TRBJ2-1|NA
TGTGCCAGCAGCTTGGAGGGTCTAGCAAGCAATGAGCAGTTCTTC
CASSLEGLASNEQFF
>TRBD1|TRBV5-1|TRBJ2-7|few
TGCGCCAGCAGCTTGGAGGGACAGGGAGTCAGCGAGCAGTACTTC
CASSLEGQGVSEQYF
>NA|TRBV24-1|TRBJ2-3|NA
TGTGCCACCAGTGATTTGGGGGGGGGCGGGCATACGCAGTATTTT
CATSDLGGGGHTQYF
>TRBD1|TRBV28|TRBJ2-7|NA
TGTGCCATCGGACAGGTCTACGAGCAGTACTTC
CAIGQVYEQYF
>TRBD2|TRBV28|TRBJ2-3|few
TGTGCCAGCAGTTTCCGGGGGGGTTCAGATACGCAGTATTTT
CASSFRGGSDTQYF
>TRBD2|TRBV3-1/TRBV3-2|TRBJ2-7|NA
TGTGCCAGCAGCCAAATACGGACTAGCGGGAGGGCTATCCTGGGCGAGCAGTACTTC
CASSQIRTSGRAILGEQYF
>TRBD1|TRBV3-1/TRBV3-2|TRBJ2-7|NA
TGTGCCAGCAGCCAAGATAGGGGACAGGTGTCTTACGAGCAGTACTTC
CASSQDRGQVSYEQYF
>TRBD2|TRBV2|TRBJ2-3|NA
TGTGCCAGCACCCCCACTAGCGGGGGCACAGATACGCAGTATTTT
CASTPTSGGTDTQYF
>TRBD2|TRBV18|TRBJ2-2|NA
TGTGCCAGCTCGCCGACTAGCGGGGGAAACACCGGGGAGCTGTTTTTT
CASSPTSGGNTGELFF
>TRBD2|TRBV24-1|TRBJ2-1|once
TGTGCCACCAGTGACCGTAGCGGGGGGCGCCACAATGAGCAGTTCTTC
CATSDRSGGRHNEQFF
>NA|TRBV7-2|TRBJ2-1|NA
TGTGCCAGCAGTTCCTCTGCTGGCGGAGACAATGAGCAGTTCTTC
CASSSSAGGDNEQFF
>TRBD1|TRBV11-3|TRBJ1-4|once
TGTGCCAGCAGCTTGGGGGACAGGGGCGTCCCCGGGGAAAAACTGTTTTTT
CASSLGDRGVPGEKLFF
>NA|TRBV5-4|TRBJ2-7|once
TGTGCCAGCAGCTTGTACCGGGGTGACTACGAGCAGTACTTC
CASSLYRGDYEQYF
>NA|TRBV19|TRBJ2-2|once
TGTGCCAGCGGAGGACAGTCGAACACCGGGGAGCTGTTTTTT
CASGGQSNTGELFF
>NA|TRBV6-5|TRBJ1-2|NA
TGTGCCAGCAGTTACTCGATGGGGGGGAACTATGGCTACACCTTC
CASSYSMGGNYGYTF
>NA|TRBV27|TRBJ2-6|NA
TGTGCCAGCAGTTTATTGGCATTAAACTCTGGGGCCAACGTCCTGACTTTC
CASSLLALNSGANVLTF
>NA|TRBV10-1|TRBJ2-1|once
TGCGCCAGCAGTGAGTTTAGGGGTTCCTACAATGAGCAGTTCTTC
CASSEFRGSYNEQFF
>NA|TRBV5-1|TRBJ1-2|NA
TGCGCCAGCAGCTTGGCGTCCAGAACCCATGGCTACACCTTC
CASSLASRTHGYTF
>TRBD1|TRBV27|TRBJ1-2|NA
TGTGCCAGCAGTCCAGGGGGGACCCTCCCGGGGCATGGCTACACCTTC
CASSPGGTLPGHGYTF
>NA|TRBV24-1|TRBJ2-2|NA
TGTGCCACCAGTGATTTGTCGGACACCGGGGAGCTGTTTTTT
CATSDLSDTGELFF
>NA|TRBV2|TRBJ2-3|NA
TGTGCGGGTCGGAGATTCGGAGATACGCAGTATTTT
CAGRRFGDTQYF
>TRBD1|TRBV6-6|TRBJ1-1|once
TGTGCCAGCAGTCCCCCCGGGACAGGGGGAAACACTGAAGCTTTCTTT
CASSPPGTGGNTEAFF
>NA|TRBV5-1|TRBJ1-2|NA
TGCGCCAGCAGCTTTCTAATTAATGGTGGCTACACCTTC
CASSFLINGGYTF